This T cell receptor (beta chain) was recorded in a study of T cell responses to AZD1222 COVID-19 vaccine. Study results and limitations: Among the donors, most were white British and more were female, and clonal diversity was possibly underestimated. In all cases, repertoires were sampled only after the peak T cell response.

The protocol was immunoSEQ multiplex PCR, while the TCRdb copy is restricted to in-frame clones and leaves out a portion. The sample consists of 120,000 or so clones, around 90% of them appearing once. The CDR3 contains 13 residues. The germline V gene encodes CDR1 SGHVS and CDR2 FNYEAQ. Trimming left V 2 bases short and J 3 bases short, with 7 bases between. A word on this clone: The antigen is not known.

The chain joins TRBV7-6 to TRBJ1-1; D not certain. This receptor was obtained from an adult in good health. Here the sequenced sample was peripheral blood, taken on day 0 of AZD1222 vaccination. The CDR3 nucleotides are TGTGCCAGCAGCTTAAAGGGAGACACTGAAGCTTTCTTT. As protein: CASSLKGDTEAFF.